This TCR beta chain was observed in a study of blood T cell repertoires in COVID-19. Only in-frame clones appear in the TCRdb table, and some are missing; sequencing was by immunoSEQ multiplex PCR. The data show around 67,000 clones, around 91% seen once. The ends were cut back, 0 bases at V and 7 bases at J, with 13 bases in the middle. This CDR3 has 15 amino acids. Germline-derived CDR1 and CDR2 are SGDLS and YYNGEE. The specimen was peripheral blood. V and J are TRBV9 and TRBJ1-4; D unresolved. The TCR sequence derives from a human donor in a cohort sampled during active COVID-19. The CDR3 coding sequence is TGTGCCAGCAGCGTAGGTGGGGAGGTGGGTGAAAAACTGTTTTTT. It encodes CASSVGGEVGEKLFF.